This paragraph reports one T cell receptor (beta chain). Its antigen is not identified. A second about 7 to 12 cycle PCR used barcoded and J-beta primers. TCRdb itself ran the 5' RACE reads through MiXCR, one entry per CDR3 protein. The repertoire holds about 1.4 million distinct CDR3 sequences, with 45% to 70% as singletons. This entry is derived from a study of blood T cells in healthy people across ages. General study findings and limits: In long-lived donors, naive CD4+ cell counts and diversity exceeded those of aged donors. Significant beta diversity loss was already apparent by age approximately 40, declining roughly linearly.

CDR3 size: 15 residues. CDR1 and CDR2 (germline): MNHEY, SMNVEV (reference sequence). Samples each had at least 5.5 micrograms of total RNA extracted. The sequenced material came from blood. The sequence derives from a man between 18 and 35 years old in good health. The chain is built from TRBV27 and TRBJ2-7; 7 bases are shared with TRBD1. The J call may be incorrect, as the DNA end agrees better with TRBJ2-1. The DNA of the CDR3 is TGTGCCAGCAGTTTCTACTATGGGACAGCCAATGAGCAGTTCTTC. Translation gives CASSFYYGTANEQFF.